What follows are 21 T cell receptor beta chains derived from one specimen sequenced in a study of blood T cells in healthy people across ages. It was with a sample-barcoded 5' primer and a J-beta primer mix that a second PCR of about 6 to 12 cycles was run. TCRdb re-derived calls from the 5' RACE reads in MiXCR, one entry per CDR3 protein. The sample contains fewer than 800,000 distinct CDR3 sequences, around 48% of which appear only once. The sequencing input was blood. The receptors shown here come from a woman between 55 and 75 years old in good health.

A single count supports this clonotype. This may arise from a read error, as a much more abundant clone is one base away. The rearrangement links TRBV27 to TRBJ2-1; possible D gene TRBD2, 6 bases. Germline lookup yields CDR1 MNHEY and CDR2 SMNVEV (reference sequence). The CDR3 contains 15 residues. The CDR3 is CTSARGGEAYNEQFF. CDR3 sequence (DNA): TGTACCAGCGCCCGCGGAGGGGAAGCCTACAATGAGCAGTTCTTC.

The genes are TRBV28 and TRBJ1-1; TRBD1 aligns across 9 bases. Germline V CDR1 and CDR2: MDHEN, SYDVKM. The CDR3 covers 14 residues. Losses at the gene ends were 10 bases for V and 4 bases for J; bases not matched to a gene: 10. The CDR3 DNA is TGTGCCACCGTACAGGGGGCTGGGACCACTGAAGCTTTCTTT. Its protein product is CATVQGAGTTEAFF.

The chain recombines TRBV20-1 with TRBJ2-7; 11 nucleotides agree with TRBD2. Germline CDR1 and CDR2: DFQATT and SNEGSKA (reference sequence). The CDR3 length is 12 residues. Unmatched junction bases numbered 3, after V lost 6 bases and J lost 5 bases. In nucleotides, the CDR3 is TGCAGTGCCGAGACTAGCGGGAACGAGCAGTACTTC. Its translation: CSAETSGNEQYF.

The chain is built from TRBV7-3 and TRBJ2-5; D assignment may be TRBD1 or TRBD2 (5 bases each). Germline CDR1 SGHTA, CDR2 FQGTGA. There are 16 residues in the CDR3. V was pared by 5 bases and J by 11 bases, with 27 bases between. This CDR3 is CASSPQGVGRNNEQYF. The CDR3 coding sequence is TGTGCCAGCAGCCCTCAGGGAGTCGGGCGAAACAATGAGCAGTACTTC.

In this sample, this clonotype turned up a few times. The chain carries TRBV20-1 and TRBJ2-5; no definite D call. Germline V CDR1 and CDR2: DFQATT, SNEGSKA (reference sequence). The CDR3 loop spans 10 amino acids. V lost 5 bases to trimming and J lost 11 bases, with 12 bases between them. For the CDR3, the DNA is TGCAGTGCTGAAAGAGATGAGCAGTACTTC. Its protein is CSAERDEQYF.

This sequence joins TRBV27 and TRBJ2-2, with D perhaps matching TRBD1 (6 bases). Per the germline V gene, CDR1 is MNHEY and CDR2 is SMNVEV (reference sequence). V lost 7 bases and J 4 bases, leaving 13 bases between the germline ends. The CDR3 is 14 residues long. CDR3 region: CASKGTRTTGELFF. The DNA for the CDR3 is TGTGCCAGCAAAGGGACACGAACCACCGGGGAGCTGTTTTTT.

V gene TRBV18 combines with J gene TRBJ2-3; TRBD1 aligns across 8 bases. Germline V gene data show CDR1 as KGHSH and CDR2 as LQKENI. This CDR3 is built from 15 residues. The V and J ends lost 3 bases and 2 bases, in that order; junction bases with no gene match: 4. The CDR3 spells CASSPGQGATDTQYF. DNA for the CDR3: TGTGCCAGCTCACCCGGACAGGGAGCCACAGATACGCAGTATTTT.

This clonotype was seen only a few times. The gene calls are TRBV20-1 and TRBJ2-5; 10 bases agree with TRBD2. The J call is in doubt because the DNA end fits TRBJ2-7 better. Germline V CDR1 and CDR2: DFQATT, SNEGSKA (reference sequence). The length of the CDR3 is 14 residues. The CDR3 region is CSASAIAGGFEQYF. CDR3 in DNA: TGCAGTGCTAGCGCTATAGCGGGAGGTTTCGAGCAGTACTTC.

The V gene is TRBV20-1, the J gene TRBJ1-2; TRBD1 might be the D (5 bases). V lost 6 bases and J lost 2, with 13 bases in between. Germline CDR1 reads DFQATT; CDR2 reads SNEGSKA (reference sequence). CDR3 length: 13 amino acids. CDR3 sequence: CSATTDLNYGYTF. The DNA for the CDR3 is TGCAGTGCGACGACAGACCTGAACTATGGCTACACCTTC.

The chain combines TRBV19 with TRBJ2-1; D gene ambiguous. Germline CDR1 LNHDA, CDR2 SQIVND (reference sequence). This CDR3 contains 13 residues. The V and J ends lost 3 bases and 5 bases respectively, with 8 bases between them. The CDR3 spells CASSITANNEQFF. The CDR3 nucleotides read TGTGCCAGTAGTATTACAGCCAACAATGAGCAGTTCTTC.

This chain joins TRBV29-1 and TRBJ1-3; maybe TRBD1 (6 bases). Germline values: CDR1 SQVTM, CDR2 ANQGSEA. This CDR3 comprises 15 residues. The ends were cut back, 4 bases at V and 0 bases at J, with 13 bases in the middle. CDR3 DNA: TGCAGCGTTGCCCTCAGGGGAGGCTCTGGAAACACCATATATTTT. Encoded protein: CSVALRGGSGNTIYF.

The table lists this clonotype with a few counts. The chain joins TRBV3-1 to TRBJ2-5; a weak D match, TRBD2 (5 bases). The CDR3 is 14 residues long. V was cut by 4 bases and J by 7 bases, with 16 bases left in between. Germline values: CDR1 LGHDT, CDR2 YNNKEL (reference sequence). In DNA form, the CDR3 reads TGTGCCAGCAGCCGTTCATTAGGAGGCGGGACCCAGTACTTC. Protein sequence: CASSRSLGGGTQYF.

This clonotype came up many times. CDR3 amino acids: CASSLSQGRAYGYTF. The CDR3 DNA is TGTGCCAGCAGCTTGTCGCAGGGGCGTGCCTATGGCTACACCTTC. The chain combines TRBV5-8 with TRBJ1-2; D may be TRBD1 (6 bases). The CDR3 totals 15 residues. The germline gives CDR1 SGHTS, CDR2 YDEGEE. V lost 1 base and J 4 bases, leaving 14 bases between the germline ends.

The rearrangement uses TRBV20-1 and TRBJ1-2; tentative D call: TRBD1 (6 bases). The V gene's germline CDR1 is DFQATT and CDR2 SNEGSKA (reference sequence). V was cut by 2 bases and J by 8 bases, with 12 bases left in between. The CDR3 totals 12 residues. The CDR3 DNA follows: TGCAGTGCTAGATCCAGACAGGCCGGCTACACCTTC. The encoded protein is CSARSRQAGYTF.

For this clonotype: One junction end does not reproduce the germline sequence, and a read error may be involved. This chain links TRBV28 with TRBJ2-6, with D perhaps matching TRBD1 (6 bases). This CDR3 has 18 residues. Per germline, CDR1 MDHEN and CDR2 SYDVKM. The chain's CDR3 is CASSLIYQGRSGADVLTF. The CDR3, as DNA: TGTGCCAGCAGTTTAATATATCAGGGGCGCTCTGGGGCCGACGTCCTGACTTTC.

This clonotype was seen a few times. The genes are TRBV29-1 and TRBJ1-2; 8 nucleotides line up with TRBD1. The ends lost 6 bases at V and 4 bases at J; junction bases unmatched: 13. Germline CDR1 is SQVTM and CDR2 is ANQGSEA. The CDR3 extends over 15 amino acids. The CDR3 reads CSVLLTGGSGYGYTF. The CDR3 bases are TGCAGCGTCCTCCTCACAGGGGGTTCGGGCTATGGCTACACCTTC.

The chain carries TRBV7-2 and TRBJ2-5, with TRBD1 matching 9 bases. In germline, CDR1 is SGHTA, CDR2 FQGNSA. Unmatched junction bases numbered 11, after V lost 1 base and J lost 11 bases. The length of the CDR3 is 15 residues. This CDR3 is CASSLETGGSGEQYF. The CDR3 DNA reads TGTGCCAGCAGCTTAGAGACAGGGGGGTCAGGTGAGCAGTACTTC.

The chain employs TRBV7-9 and TRBJ2-7; 8 positions match TRBD2. Trimming took 1 base from V and 3 from J; bases not matched to a gene: 5. The CDR3 runs 15 residues. Germline loops: CDR1 SEHNR, CDR2 FQNEAQ (reference sequence). The CDR3 region is CASSLGGLAGYEQYF. CDR3 sequence (DNA): TGTGCCAGCAGCTTAGGTGGGCTAGCGGGCTACGAGCAGTACTTC. The full variable domain, with the rest looked up from reference TRBV7-9 and TRBJ2-7, is DTGVSQNPRHKITKRGQNVTFRCDPISEHNRLYWYRQTLGQGPEFLTYFQNEAQLEKSRLLSDRFSAERPKGSFSTLEIQRTEQGDSAMYLCASSLGGLAGYEQYFGPGTRLTVT.

The genes are TRBV10-3 and TRBJ2-3; 7 nucleotides align to TRBD2. Germline trimming cut 6 bases from V and 2 bases from J; bases unmatched to any gene: 8. The germline gives CDR1 ENHRY, CDR2 SYGVKD. The CDR3 loop spans 15 amino acids. The CDR3 region has the DNA TGTGCCATCAGCCCTGAGGCGGGAGCCACAGATACGCAGTATTTT. Translation: CAISPEAGATDTQYF.

This clonotype showed up many times. The chain employs TRBV20-1 and TRBJ2-3, with 8 nucleotides matching TRBD2. Germline-derived CDR1 and CDR2 are DFQATT and SNEGSKA (reference sequence). This CDR3 is built from 16 residues. With 3 bases clipped from V and 0 bases from J, the junction kept 8 bases outside the gene matches. The CDR3 sequence: CSARGDTSGSTDTQYF. The CDR3 nucleotides are TGCAGTGCTAGGGGGGATACTAGCGGTAGCACAGATACGCAGTATTTT.

This clonotype was found a few times. The CDR3 here is CASVRQETQYF. CDR3 in DNA: TGTGCCAGCGTAAGACAAGAGACCCAGTACTTC. The V gene is TRBV11-1, the J gene TRBJ2-5, with D unresolved. CDR1 SGHAT and CDR2 FQDESV come from the germline V gene (reference sequence). V lost 8 bases and J 2 bases, leaving 6 bases between the germline ends. This CDR3 region has 11 residues.